Sequencing of this T cell receptor (beta chain) was carried out in a study of identical twins. Broader study findings: Memory repertoires lacked the insertion deficit that abundant cord blood beta clonotypes showed.

Germline CDR1 and CDR2: ENHRY and SYGVKD. Deletions cut 11 bases from V and 0 bases from J, with 17 bases between. The CDR3 runs to 15 residues. TCRdb re-analysed the 5' RACE reads in MiXCR, keeping a single row per CDR3 protein. The table includes hundreds of thousands of distinct CDR3 sequences, roughly 18% detected once. In the case of this clonotype: No antigen is known for it.

These data also featured in a second study, about T cells expressing NK-cell markers. From that paper: In the group of eight sequenced donors, seven were HCMV-seropositive and one was seronegative. In several experiments, sorting was confined to alpha-beta TCR T cells through use of an anti-gamma-delta TCR antibody. The CD3+CD56-NKG2C+ fraction of a few donors was likewise dominated by these clonotypes.

The TCR comes from a woman under 30 in good health. The genes are TRBV10-3 and TRBJ2-1; D remains unclear. Material for sequencing was PBMCs. The CDR3 bases are TGTGCCTCACATCAAGTGAGGAGCTCCTACAATGAGCAGTTCTTC. Its protein is CASHQVRSSYNEQFF.